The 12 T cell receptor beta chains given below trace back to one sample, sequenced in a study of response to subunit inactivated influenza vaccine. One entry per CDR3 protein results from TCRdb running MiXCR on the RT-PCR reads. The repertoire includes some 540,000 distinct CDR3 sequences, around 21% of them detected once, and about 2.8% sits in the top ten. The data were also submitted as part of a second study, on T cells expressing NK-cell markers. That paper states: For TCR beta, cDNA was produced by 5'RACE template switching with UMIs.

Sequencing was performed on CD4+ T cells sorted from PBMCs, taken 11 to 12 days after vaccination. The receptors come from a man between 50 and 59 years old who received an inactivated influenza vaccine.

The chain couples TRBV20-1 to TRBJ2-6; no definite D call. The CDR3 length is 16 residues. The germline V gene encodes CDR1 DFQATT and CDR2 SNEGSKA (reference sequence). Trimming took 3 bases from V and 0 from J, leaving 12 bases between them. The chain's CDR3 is CSASFSFHSGANVLTF. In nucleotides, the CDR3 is TGCAGTGCTAGCTTTAGTTTTCACTCTGGGGCCAACGTCCTGACTTTC.

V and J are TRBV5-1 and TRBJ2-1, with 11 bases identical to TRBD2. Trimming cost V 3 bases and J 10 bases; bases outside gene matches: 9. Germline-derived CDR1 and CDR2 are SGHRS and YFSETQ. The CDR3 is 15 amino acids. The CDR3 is CASSSLAGGPREQFF. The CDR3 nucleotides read TGCGCCAGCAGCTCCCTAGCGGGAGGACCGCGGGAGCAGTTCTTC.

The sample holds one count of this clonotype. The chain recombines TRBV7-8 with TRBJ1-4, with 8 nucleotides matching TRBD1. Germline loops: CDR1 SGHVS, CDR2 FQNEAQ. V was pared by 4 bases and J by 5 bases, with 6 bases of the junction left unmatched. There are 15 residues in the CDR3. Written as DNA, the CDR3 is TGTGCCAGCAGCTCAATGACAGGGGTAAATGAAAAACTGTTTTTT. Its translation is CASSSMTGVNEKLFF. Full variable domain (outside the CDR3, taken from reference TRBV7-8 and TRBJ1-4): GAGVSQSPRYKVAKRGQDVALRCDPISGHVSLFWYQQALGQGPEFLTYFQNEAQLDKSGLPSDRFFAERPEGSVSTLKIQRTQQEDSAVYLCASSSMTGVNEKLFFGSGTQLSVL.

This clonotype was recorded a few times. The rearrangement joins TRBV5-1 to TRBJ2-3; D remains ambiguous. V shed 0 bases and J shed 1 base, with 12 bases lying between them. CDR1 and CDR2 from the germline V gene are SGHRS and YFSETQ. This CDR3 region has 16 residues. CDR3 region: CASSLGVPGGTDTQYF. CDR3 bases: TGCGCCAGCAGCTTGGGTGTACCGGGTGGCACAGATACGCAGTATTTT.

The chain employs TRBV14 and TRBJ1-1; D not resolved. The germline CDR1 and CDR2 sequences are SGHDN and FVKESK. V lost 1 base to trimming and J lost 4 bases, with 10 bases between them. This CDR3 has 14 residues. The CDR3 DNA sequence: TGTGCCAGCAGCCAAGTTCAGCTGGCCACTGAAGCTTTCTTT. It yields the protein CASSQVQLATEAFF.

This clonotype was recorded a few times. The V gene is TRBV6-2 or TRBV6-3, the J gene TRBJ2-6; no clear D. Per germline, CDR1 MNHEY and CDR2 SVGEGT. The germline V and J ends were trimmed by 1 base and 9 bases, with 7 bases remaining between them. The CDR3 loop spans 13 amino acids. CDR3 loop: CASSYYGGNVLTF. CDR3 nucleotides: TGTGCCAGCAGTTACTACGGTGGCAACGTCCTGACTTTC.

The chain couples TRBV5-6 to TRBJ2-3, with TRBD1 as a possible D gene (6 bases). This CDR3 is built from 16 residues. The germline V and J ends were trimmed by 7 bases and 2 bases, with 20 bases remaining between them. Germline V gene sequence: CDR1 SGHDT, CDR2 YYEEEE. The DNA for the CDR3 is TGTGCCAGCTGCCCTTTCAGGGGCCATTACACAGATACGCAGTATTTT. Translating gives CASCPFRGHYTDTQYF.

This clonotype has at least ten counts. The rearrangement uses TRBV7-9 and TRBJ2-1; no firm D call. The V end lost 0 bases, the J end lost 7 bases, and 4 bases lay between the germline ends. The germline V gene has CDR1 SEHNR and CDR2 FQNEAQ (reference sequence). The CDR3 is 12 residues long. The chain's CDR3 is CASSLAWNEQFF. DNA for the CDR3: TGTGCCAGCAGCTTAGCTTGGAATGAGCAGTTCTTC. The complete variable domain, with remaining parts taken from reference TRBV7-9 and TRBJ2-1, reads DTGVSQNPRHKITKRGQNVTFRCDPISEHNRLYWYRQTLGQGPEFLTYFQNEAQLEKSRLLSDRFSAERPKGSFSTLEIQRTEQGDSAMYLCASSLAWNEQFFGPGTRLTVL.

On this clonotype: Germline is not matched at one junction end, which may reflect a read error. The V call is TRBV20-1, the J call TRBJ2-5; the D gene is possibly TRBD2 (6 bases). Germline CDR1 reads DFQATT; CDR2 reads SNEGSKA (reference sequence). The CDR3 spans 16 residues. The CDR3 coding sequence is TGCTGTGCTAGAGACATTCTAGCGAGAACCCAAGAGACCCAGTACTTC. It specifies CCARDILARTQETQYF.

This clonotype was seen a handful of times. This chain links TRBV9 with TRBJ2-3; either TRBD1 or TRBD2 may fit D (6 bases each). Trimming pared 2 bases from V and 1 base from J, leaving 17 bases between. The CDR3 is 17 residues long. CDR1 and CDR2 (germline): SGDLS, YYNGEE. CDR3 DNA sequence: TGTGCCAGCAGCGTTTTGCAGGGGAGGAGTGGCACAGATACGCAGTATTTT. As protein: CASSVLQGRSGTDTQYF.

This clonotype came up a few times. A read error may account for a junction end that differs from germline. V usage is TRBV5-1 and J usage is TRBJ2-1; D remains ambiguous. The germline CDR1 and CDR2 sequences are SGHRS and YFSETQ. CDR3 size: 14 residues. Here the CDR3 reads CASSLGGSFNEQFF. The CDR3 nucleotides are TGCGCCAGCAGCTTGGGCGGATCCTTCAATGAGCAGTTCTTC.

The CDR3: CAIKEQDTGNTIYF. CDR3 in DNA: TGTGCCATCAAGGAACAGGATACTGGAAACACCATATATTTT. The rearrangement joins TRBV10-3 to TRBJ1-3, with a tentative D call TRBD1 (5 bases). The V end was cut by 7 bases, the J end by 2 bases, with 12 bases between. Germline V gives CDR1 ENHRY, CDR2 SYGVKD. The CDR3 consists of 14 residues.